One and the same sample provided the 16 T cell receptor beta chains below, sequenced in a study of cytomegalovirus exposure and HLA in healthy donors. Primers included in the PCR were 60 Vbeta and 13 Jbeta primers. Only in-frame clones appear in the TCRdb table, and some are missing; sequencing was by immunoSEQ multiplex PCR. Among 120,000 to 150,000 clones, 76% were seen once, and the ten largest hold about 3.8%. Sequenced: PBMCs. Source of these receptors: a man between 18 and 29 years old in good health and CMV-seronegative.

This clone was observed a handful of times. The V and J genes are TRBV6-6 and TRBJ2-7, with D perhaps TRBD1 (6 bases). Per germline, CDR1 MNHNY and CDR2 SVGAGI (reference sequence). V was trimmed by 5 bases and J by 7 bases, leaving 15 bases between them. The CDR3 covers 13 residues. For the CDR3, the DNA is TGTGCCAGCAGTCTTACAGGGTTCGGGGAGCAGTACTTC. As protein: CASSLTGFGEQYF.

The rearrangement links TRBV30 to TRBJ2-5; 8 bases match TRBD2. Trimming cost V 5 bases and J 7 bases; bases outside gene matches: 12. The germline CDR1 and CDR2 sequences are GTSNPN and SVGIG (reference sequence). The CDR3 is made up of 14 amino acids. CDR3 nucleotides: TGTGCCTGGTCCCACCGCGGGGGGCCTAGGACCCAGTACTTC. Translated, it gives CAWSHRGGPRTQYF. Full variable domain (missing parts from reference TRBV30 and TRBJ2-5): SQTIHQWPATLVQPVGSPLSLECTVEGTSNPNLYWYRQAAGRGLQLLFYSVGIGQISSEVPQNLSASRPQDRQFILSSKKLLLSDSGFYLCAWSHRGGPRTQYFGPGTRLLVL.

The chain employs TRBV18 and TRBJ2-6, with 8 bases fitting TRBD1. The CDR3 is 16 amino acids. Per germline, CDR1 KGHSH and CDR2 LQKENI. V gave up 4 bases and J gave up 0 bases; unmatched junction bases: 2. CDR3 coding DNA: TGTGCCAGCTCACTAACAGGGGGCTCTGGGGCCAACGTCCTGACTTTC. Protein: CASSLTGGSGANVLTF.

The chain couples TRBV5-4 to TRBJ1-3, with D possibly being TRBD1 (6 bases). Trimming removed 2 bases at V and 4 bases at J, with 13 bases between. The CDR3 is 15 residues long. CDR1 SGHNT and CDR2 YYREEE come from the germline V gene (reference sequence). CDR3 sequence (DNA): TGTGCCAGCAGCTTTGGGGGCTCAAGAGGAAACACCATATATTTT. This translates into CASSFGGSRGNTIYF.

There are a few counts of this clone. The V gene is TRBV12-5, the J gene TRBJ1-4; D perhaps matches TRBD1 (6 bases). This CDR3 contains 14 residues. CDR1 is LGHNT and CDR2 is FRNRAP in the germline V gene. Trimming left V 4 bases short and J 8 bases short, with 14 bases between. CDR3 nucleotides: TGTGCTAGTGGTTCCTACAGGGCCGGGGAAAAACTGTTTTTT. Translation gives CASGSYRAGEKLFF.

CDR3 sequence: CASARQGRSPLHF. For the CDR3, the DNA is TGTGCCAGCGCCAGACAGGGGAGATCACCCCTCCACTTT. The chain combines TRBV21-1 with TRBJ1-6; the tabulated D call, TRBD1, remains unverified against the DNA. TRBV21-1 is noted as a pseudogene. The CDR3 totals 13 residues.

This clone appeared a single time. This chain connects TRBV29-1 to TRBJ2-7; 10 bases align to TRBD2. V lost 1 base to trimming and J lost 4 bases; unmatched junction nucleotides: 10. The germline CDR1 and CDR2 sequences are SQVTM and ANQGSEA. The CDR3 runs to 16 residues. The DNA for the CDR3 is TGCAGCGTTGAAGGAACCCTAGCGGGAGACGGGTACGAGCAGTACTTC. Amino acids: CSVEGTLAGDGYEQYF.

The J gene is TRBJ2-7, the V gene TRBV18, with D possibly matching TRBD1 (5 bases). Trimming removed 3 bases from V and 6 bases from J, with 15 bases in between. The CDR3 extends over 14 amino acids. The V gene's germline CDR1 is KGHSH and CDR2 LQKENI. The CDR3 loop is CASSPPGRGGEQYF. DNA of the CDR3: TGTGCCAGCTCACCCCCGGGTAGGGGCGGCGAGCAGTACTTC.

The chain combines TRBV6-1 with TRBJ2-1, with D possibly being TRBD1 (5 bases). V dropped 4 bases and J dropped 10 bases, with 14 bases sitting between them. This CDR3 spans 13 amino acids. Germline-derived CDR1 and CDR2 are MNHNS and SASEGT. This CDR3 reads CASSAYRSGEQFF. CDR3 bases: TGTGCCAGCAGTGCATACAGGTCAGGGGAGCAGTTCTTC.

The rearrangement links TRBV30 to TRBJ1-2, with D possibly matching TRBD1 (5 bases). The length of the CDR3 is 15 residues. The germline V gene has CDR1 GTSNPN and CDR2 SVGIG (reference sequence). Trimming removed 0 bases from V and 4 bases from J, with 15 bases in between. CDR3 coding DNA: TGTGCCTGGAGTGTACCCACGGGGGGTGCCTATGGCTACACCTTC. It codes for CAWSVPTGGAYGYTF.

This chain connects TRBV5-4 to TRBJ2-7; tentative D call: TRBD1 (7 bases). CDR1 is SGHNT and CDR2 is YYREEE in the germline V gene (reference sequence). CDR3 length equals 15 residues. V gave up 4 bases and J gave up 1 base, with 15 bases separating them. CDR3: CASSPAGGLSYEQYF. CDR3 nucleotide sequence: TGTGCCAGCAGCCCGGCAGGGGGGCTATCCTACGAGCAGTACTTC.

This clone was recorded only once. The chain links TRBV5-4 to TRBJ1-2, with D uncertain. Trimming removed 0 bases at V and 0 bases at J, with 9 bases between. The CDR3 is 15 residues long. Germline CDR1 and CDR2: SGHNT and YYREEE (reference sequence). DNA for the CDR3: TGTGCCAGCAGCTTGGGAACAGTGTCTAACTATGGCTACACCTTC. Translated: CASSLGTVSNYGYTF.

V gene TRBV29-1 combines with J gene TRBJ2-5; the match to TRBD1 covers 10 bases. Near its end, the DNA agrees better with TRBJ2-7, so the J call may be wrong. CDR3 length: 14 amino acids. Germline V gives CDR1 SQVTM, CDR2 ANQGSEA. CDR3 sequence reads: CSVKGQGTTYEQYF. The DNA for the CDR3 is TGCAGCGTTAAGGGACAGGGGACCACCTACGAGCAGTACTTC.

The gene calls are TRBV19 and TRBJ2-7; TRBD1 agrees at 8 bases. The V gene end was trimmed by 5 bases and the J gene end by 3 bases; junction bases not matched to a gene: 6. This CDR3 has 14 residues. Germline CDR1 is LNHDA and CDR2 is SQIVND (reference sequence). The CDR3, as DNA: TGTGCCAGTAGTCGATTCGGACAGGGCTACGAGCAGTACTTC. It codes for CASSRFGQGYEQYF.

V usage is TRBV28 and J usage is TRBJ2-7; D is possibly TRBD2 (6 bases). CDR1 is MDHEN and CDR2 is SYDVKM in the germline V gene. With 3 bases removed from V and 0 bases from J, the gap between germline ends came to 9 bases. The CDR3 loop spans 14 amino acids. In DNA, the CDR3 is TGTGCCAGCAGTTTTGGGGGAGGCTCCTACGAGCAGTACTTC. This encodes CASSFGGGSYEQYF.

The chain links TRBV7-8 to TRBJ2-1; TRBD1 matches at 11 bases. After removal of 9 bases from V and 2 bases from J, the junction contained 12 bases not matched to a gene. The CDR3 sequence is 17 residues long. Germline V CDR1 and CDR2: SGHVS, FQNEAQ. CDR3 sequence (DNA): TGTGCCAGTAGGACAGGGGGCAGTGGAGTTACCTACAATGAGCAGTTCTTC. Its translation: CASRTGGSGVTYNEQFF. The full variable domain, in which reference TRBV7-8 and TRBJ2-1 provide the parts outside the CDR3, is GAGVSQSPRYKVAKRGQDVALRCDPISGHVSLFWYQQALGQGPEFLTYFQNEAQLDKSGLPSDRFFAERPEGSVSTLKIQRTQQEDSAVYLCASRTGGSGVTYNEQFFGPGTRLTVL.